This record concerns one T cell receptor beta chain sequence. The data stem from a study of T-cell memory formation after mild COVID-19. Each CDR3 protein is one row after TCRdb ran MiXCR on the 5' RACE reads. The repertoire includes 470,000 or so distinct CDR3 sequences, around 27% of them detected once, and 12% sits in the top ten. Germline loops: CDR1 SEHNR, CDR2 FQNEAQ (reference sequence). V was clipped by 5 bases and J by 4 bases; unmatched bases: 6. There are 15 residues in the CDR3. This TCR derives from an adult woman who had mild COVID-19 (a few samples of this study predate the infection). Cell type and time point are not known. The rearrangement joins TRBV7-9 to TRBJ2-4, with 9 bases lining up with TRBD1. The source material was PBMCs or a T cell subset sorted from them (not recorded which). This chain's CDR3 is CASSRLGQGKNIQYF. The CDR3 DNA follows: TGTGCCAGCAGCCGCCTGGGACAGGGAAAAAACATTCAGTACTTC.